Below are 3 T cell receptor beta chains sequenced from a single sample in a study of blood T cells in healthy people across ages. Next came a second PCR, run for about 6 to 11 cycles, which used a sample-barcoded 5' primer along with a J-beta primer mix. Each CDR3 protein gets one entry after TCRdb re-called the 5' RACE reads with MiXCR. The data show more than 650,000 distinct CDR3 sequences, roughly 53% seen once. The sequencing sample was made of blood. The origin of the receptors is a man at least 80 years old in good health.

The chain employs TRBV5-5 and TRBJ1-2; 8 bases line up with TRBD1. This CDR3 is 13 amino acids long. CDR1 and CDR2 from the germline V gene are SGHKS and YYEKEE (reference sequence). The V segment lost 3 bases and the J segment 7 bases; nucleotides outside the gene matches: 5. This chain's CDR3 is CASSSGQGTGYTF. CDR3 sequence (DNA): TGTGCCAGCAGCTCCGGACAGGGTACTGGCTACACCTTC.

The chain recombines TRBV20-1 with TRBJ2-7, with D possibly matching TRBD2 (6 bases). This CDR3 is 15 amino acids long. V was shortened by 6 bases and J by 5 bases, with 23 bases between the two germline ends. CDR1 and CDR2 from the germline V gene are DFQATT and SNEGSKA (reference sequence). CDR3 region: CSATHPEGLANEQYF. The CDR3 nucleotides are TGCAGTGCCACACACCCGGAGGGGCTGGCCAACGAGCAGTACTTC.

This chain links TRBV9 with TRBJ2-3; the D is unclear. CDR1 SGDLS and CDR2 YYNGEE come from the germline V gene. CDR3 length equals 13 residues. V lost 1 base, J lost 2 bases, and 5 bases lay in between. The CDR3, as DNA: TGTGCCAGCAGCGTACACTACACAGATACGCAGTATTTT. It yields the protein CASSVHYTDTQYF.